Below are 15 T cell receptor beta chains sequenced from a single sample in a study of molecular identifiers for immune sequencing clone quantification. TCRdb processed the PCR reads anew with MiXCR; each CDR3 protein has one entry. The sample shows 65,000 or so distinct CDR3 sequences, less than 20% of them seen only once. The specimen sequenced was naive CD8+ T cells from blood, with Jurkat cell RNA spiked in. As for subset: FACS-sorted CD8+CD4-CCR7+CD45RA+ naive T cells. The receptors come from a human donor in good health. Some libraries in this study had Jurkat cell RNA spiked in.

This rearrangement joins TRBV7-3 to TRBJ2-7, with TRBD1 matching 7 bases. Germline V CDR1 and CDR2: SGHTA, FQGTGA. The junction had 2 bases not matched to a gene; V was cut back by 1 base and J by 5 bases. The CDR3 is made up of 13 amino acids. As DNA, the CDR3 is TGTGCCAGCAGCTTAATCACAGGGGACGAGCAGTACTTC. Translated, it gives CASSLITGDEQYF. The variable domain in full, with the rest retrieved from reference TRBV7-3 and TRBJ2-7, is GAGVSQTPSNKVTEKGKYVELRCDPISGHTALYWYRQSLGQGPEFLIYFQGTGAADDSGLPNDRFFAVRPEGSVSTLKIQRTERGDSAVYLCASSLITGDEQYFGPGTRLTVT.

This clonotype was recorded many times. This chain joins TRBV7-8 and TRBJ1-5; tentatively, D is TRBD1 (6 bases). CDR1 SGHVS and CDR2 FQNEAQ come from the germline V gene. V was shortened by 2 bases and J by 6 bases, with 23 bases between the two germline ends. The CDR3 is 18 residues long. In DNA form, the CDR3 reads TGTGCCAGCAGCTTAATACCCGGACAGACGACCCCGTCTCAGCCCCAGCATTTT. It translates to CASSLIPGQTTPSQPQHF.

A few counts support this clonotype. The chain is built from TRBV5-6 and TRBJ2-7, with D possibly being TRBD1 or TRBD2 (6 bases each). From germline, CDR1 is SGHDT and CDR2 YYEEEE. The CDR3 length is 16 residues. With 3 bases removed from V and 3 bases from J, the gap between germline ends came to 19 bases. CDR3 bases: TGTGCCAGCAGCTGGGAAGGACAGCCGGGGGACTACGAGCAGTACTTC. Translating it yields CASSWEGQPGDYEQYF.

Comment on this clonotype: Since the CDR3 does not end with the conserved phenylalanine or tryptophan, this likely comes from a read error. The limits of the CDR3 on the DNA are not certain, so only TCRdb's listed CDR3 is given. The chain recombines TRBV30 with TRBJ2-2. The germline V gene has CDR1 GTSNPN and CDR2 SVGIG (reference sequence). The CDR3 spans 12 amino acids, including both terminal residues. The chain's CDR3 is CAWSVGTGELSS.

This clonotype was counted a few times. This sequence joins TRBV27 and TRBJ2-1, with D unclear. This CDR3 contains 15 residues. Trimming shortened V by 6 bases and J by 2 bases, and 14 bases separated the two germline ends. The V gene's germline CDR1 is MNHEY and CDR2 SMNVEV (reference sequence). The CDR3, as DNA: TGTGCCAGCAGCCTGGACCCCACGGCCTACAATGAGCAGTTCTTC. It specifies CASSLDPTAYNEQFF.

This clonotype was counted many times. This sequence joins TRBV6-1 and TRBJ1-3; no clear D. The CDR3 consists of 15 residues. Per the germline V gene, CDR1 is MNHNS and CDR2 is SASEGT. V gave up 5 bases and J gave up 0 bases, with 11 bases separating them. The CDR3 DNA reads TGTGCCAGCAGTACGGGTTACTCCTCTGGAAACACCATATATTTT. The encoded protein is CASSTGYSSGNTIYF.

Many counts were recorded for this clonotype. The rearrangement joins TRBV2 to TRBJ2-7, with 7 bases lining up with TRBD2. Germline V gives CDR1 SNHLY, CDR2 FYNNEI. This CDR3 is built from 14 residues. The V segment lost 5 bases and the J segment 2 bases; nucleotides outside the gene matches: 6. The CDR3 reads CASSKASGTYEQYF. CDR3 DNA: TGTGCCAGCAGTAAGGCTAGCGGTACCTACGAGCAGTACTTC.

This clonotype has a count of ten or more. The CDR3 bases are TGTGCCAGCAGCTTAGGACTAGAAGAGACCCAGTACTTC. It translates to CASSLGLEETQYF. The genes are TRBV13 and TRBJ2-5; TRBD2 is a possible D gene (5 bases). Trimming removed 0 bases at V and 3 bases at J, with 5 bases between. CDR1 PRHDT and CDR2 FYEKMQ come from the germline V gene (reference sequence). CDR3 length equals 13 residues.

This clonotype was picked up many times. The V and J genes are TRBV7-2 and TRBJ2-7; the D is unclear. Germline V gene data show CDR1 as SGHTA and CDR2 as FQGNSA. Trimming took off 3 bases at V and 9 bases at J, with 15 bases between the two ends. This CDR3 comprises 13 residues. Here the CDR3 reads CASSFGQDGWQYF. Here the CDR3 DNA reads TGTGCCAGCAGCTTCGGCCAGGATGGTTGGCAGTACTTC.

This clonotype occurred a few times. The genes are TRBV28 and TRBJ1-2; 10 nucleotides align to TRBD1. The V and J ends lost 1 base and 8 bases, in that order; junction bases with no gene match: 10. This CDR3 has 16 residues. Germline CDR1 is MDHEN and CDR2 is SYDVKM. The CDR3 spells CASSLSTATGGWGYTF. The CDR3 DNA sequence: TGTGCCAGCAGTTTATCGACAGCGACAGGGGGCTGGGGCTACACCTTC.

Details on this clonotype: A single base separates this from a much larger clone, so it may be a read error. The chain is built from TRBV7-9 and TRBJ1-3; D perhaps matches TRBD1 (5 bases). The germline V gene has CDR1 SEHNR and CDR2 FQNEAQ (reference sequence). CDR3 size: 16 residues. Between the trimmed V and J ends, which lost 5 bases and 2 bases, there was a span of 16 bases. This chain's CDR3 is CASSILPGATGNTIYF. DNA of the CDR3: TGTGCCAGCAGCATCCTTCCCGGGGCAACTGGAAACACCATATATTTT.

This clonotype was picked up many times. This chain connects TRBV27 to TRBJ2-4; TRBD1 matches 9 bases. Germline V CDR1 and CDR2: MNHEY, SMNVEV (reference sequence). Unmatched junction bases numbered 3, after V lost 2 bases and J lost 1 base. The CDR3 loop spans 16 amino acids. The CDR3 loop is CASSLMGTGAKNIQYF. As DNA, the CDR3 is TGTGCCAGCAGTTTAATGGGGACAGGGGCCAAAAACATTCAGTACTTC.

Many counts were recorded for this clonotype. The chain recombines TRBV7-6 with TRBJ2-7; TRBD2 matches 13 bases. The CDR3 covers 16 residues. With V trimmed by 5 bases and J by 5 bases, 9 bases remained unmatched. Per germline, CDR1 SGHVS and CDR2 FNYEAQ. Here the CDR3 reads CASSRTSGSNRDEQYF. CDR3 nucleotides: TGTGCCAGCAGCCGGACTAGCGGGAGCAATCGGGACGAGCAGTACTTC.

This clonotype was observed at least ten times. The chain carries TRBV4-3 and TRBJ2-7; possibly TRBD2 for D (6 bases). Germline V gene data show CDR1 as LGHNA and CDR2 as YSLEER. The CDR3 sequence is 15 residues long. V was cut by 0 bases and J by 2 bases, with 11 bases left in between. The CDR3 region has the DNA TGCGCCAGCAGCCAAGATCGGGACTTTACCTACGAGCAGTACTTC. Encoded protein: CASSQDRDFTYEQYF.

The chain joins TRBV15 to TRBJ1-5, with D possibly matching TRBD1 (5 bases). Trimming took 4 bases from V and 4 from J, leaving 17 bases between them. The CDR3 has 16 amino acids. CDR1 is LNHNV, CDR2 YYDKDF, per germline (reference sequence). CDR3 sequence (DNA): TGTGCCACCAGCAAAGAGGGGTTTACCGGTAATCAGCCCCAGCATTTT. It yields the protein CATSKEGFTGNQPQHF.